This TCR beta chain was profiled in a study of blood T cells in healthy people across ages. Study-wide results and limits: Versus aged donors, long-lived donors had higher diversity and more naive CD4+ cells.

This clonotype was detected only a few times. Its matching antigen is unknown. Germline values: CDR1 MNHEY, CDR2 SVGEGT. The CDR3 contains 13 residues. Then a second PCR, running about 7 to 11 cycles, was carried out with a sample-barcoded 5' primer and a J-beta primer mix. TCRdb itself ran the 5' RACE reads through MiXCR, one entry per CDR3 protein. This repertoire shows around 1,500,000 distinct CDR3 sequences, about 28% found once; its top ten account for 7% to 9%. The specimen sequenced was blood. The genes are TRBV6-2 or TRBV6-3 and TRBJ2-1, with 8 positions matching TRBD1. TRBJ2-7 explains the end of the DNA better; the J call may be wrong. The sequence was collected from a woman aged 25 to 39 in good health. The CDR3: CAARDRTYNEQYF. Written as DNA, the CDR3 is TGTGCCGCCCGGGACAGGACCTACAATGAGCAGTACTTC.